One and the same sample provided the 22 T cell receptor beta chains below, sequenced in a study of immune evolution from preneoplasia to lung adenocarcinoma (dated by TCRdb to the early 2020s). The method behind the library was the immunoSEQ multiplex PCR assay. TCRdb mirrors the immuneACCESS table, restricted to in-frame sequences. Some clones are absent from its copies; in checked studies, under half trace to an unresolved V gene, and the reason for the others is unknown. For this sample there are roughly 38,000 clones; roughly 74% appear just once. The top ten constitute 6% to 7% of the sample. Material for sequencing was FFPE invasive lung adenocarcinoma tissue. This sample's cell subset or site label indicates: frankly invasive lung adenocarcinoma (ADC). These receptor sequences come from a person aged 55 to 75 with lung adenocarcinoma.

The table lists this clone with many counts. The rearrangement links TRBV10-2 to TRBJ2-7; D not certain. Germline CDR1 is WSHSY and CDR2 is SAAADI. The CDR3 is 10 amino acids. Trimming cost V 2 bases and J 8 bases, with 4 bases left between them. The CDR3 sequence is CASSEGKQYF. The CDR3 nucleotides are TGCGCCAGCAGTGAGGGAAAGCAGTACTTC.

The V call is TRBV19, the J call TRBJ1-4; D gene unclear. This CDR3 region has 17 residues. Trimming shortened V by 3 bases and J by 0 bases, and 14 bases separated the two germline ends. Per germline, CDR1 LNHDA and CDR2 SQIVND (reference sequence). The CDR3 reads CASSMRSEATTNEKLFF. In DNA form, the CDR3 reads TGTGCCAGTAGTATGAGGTCGGAGGCCACAACTAATGAAAAACTGTTTTTT.

The chain joins TRBV7-8 to TRBJ1-4; D unresolved. CDR3 length: 12 amino acids. Trimming stripped 5 bases from V and 8 bases from J, with 9 bases between. Germline values: CDR1 SGHVS, CDR2 FQNEAQ. This CDR3 reads CASSRSLEKLFF. The CDR3 DNA reads TGTGCCAGCAGCCGGTCTTTGGAAAAACTGTTTTTT.

This clone occurred a few times. Here the CDR3 DNA reads TGTGCCTGGAGCGGACAGCCGAACACTGAAGCTTTCTTT. Translation gives CAWSGQPNTEAFF. V and J are TRBV30 and TRBJ1-1; D perhaps matches TRBD1 (6 bases). Looked up from germline, CDR1 is GTSNPN and CDR2 is SVGIG (reference sequence). Trimming shortened V by 3 bases and J by 1 base, and 9 bases separated the two germline ends. There are 13 residues in the CDR3. Full variable domain (outside the CDR3, taken from reference TRBV30 and TRBJ1-1): SQTIHQWPATLVQPVGSPLSLECTVEGTSNPNLYWYRQAAGRGLQLLFYSVGIGQISSEVPQNLSASRPQDRQFILSSKKLLLSDSGFYLCAWSGQPNTEAFFGQGTRLTVV.

Only a few counts were recorded for this clone. V is TRBV7-2 and J is TRBJ1-4; D remains ambiguous. Trimming removed 2 bases from V and 0 bases from J, with 4 bases in between. The CDR3 contains 14 residues. Looked up from germline, CDR1 is SGHTA and CDR2 is FQGNSA. The CDR3 DNA is TGTGCCAGCAGCTTATTGTCAACTAATGAAAAACTGTTTTTT. This sequence encodes CASSLLSTNEKLFF.

V and J are TRBV15 and TRBJ2-1; the match to TRBD2 covers 9 bases. From germline, CDR1 is LNHNV and CDR2 YYDKDF (reference sequence). After removal of 0 bases from V and 10 bases from J, the junction contained 16 bases not matched to a gene. The CDR3 is 18 amino acids. DNA of the CDR3: TGTGCCACCAGCAGAGATCTACTAGCGGGCCGATCCTTCGACGAGCAGTTCTTC. It is translated as CATSRDLLAGRSFDEQFF.

The gene calls are TRBV2 and TRBJ2-7, with D unclear. The V gene's germline CDR1 is SNHLY and CDR2 FYNNEI. The CDR3 totals 11 residues. V was pared by 5 bases and J by 6 bases, with 8 bases between. In nucleotides, the CDR3 is TGTGCCAGCAGTAGAGATTTCGAGCAGTACTTC. This sequence encodes CASSRDFEQYF.

This clone was counted a single time. The J gene is TRBJ1-5, the V gene TRBV6-5; D possibly corresponds to TRBD1 (6 bases). In germline, CDR1 is MNHEY, CDR2 SVGAGI. This CDR3 comprises 14 residues. V lost 5 bases, J lost 3 bases, and 11 bases lay in between. CDR3 in DNA: TGTGCCAGCAGTCCGGACAGTCACAATCAGCCCCAGCATTTT. Amino acids: CASSPDSHNQPQHF.

This clone was seen only a few times. The genes are TRBV7-9 and TRBJ2-1; 8 bases are a match to TRBD2. With V trimmed by 0 bases and J by 0 bases, 10 bases remained unmatched. The CDR3 covers 19 residues. Looked up from germline, CDR1 is SEHNR and CDR2 is FQNEAQ (reference sequence). This chain's CDR3 is CASSLAPLVSGSSYNEQFF. The CDR3, as DNA: TGTGCCAGCAGCTTAGCTCCGTTGGTGAGCGGGAGCTCCTACAATGAGCAGTTCTTC.

V and J are TRBV5-6 and TRBJ2-3; D gene ambiguous. Trimming cost V 5 bases and J 6 bases, with 10 bases left between them. The CDR3 totals 12 residues. Germline-derived CDR1 and CDR2 are SGHDT and YYEEEE. The CDR3 bases are TGTGCCAGCAGTCCGGGCCGGGATACGCAGTATTTT. It yields the protein CASSPGRDTQYF.

V is TRBV27 and J is TRBJ2-7; 11 positions agree with TRBD2. The CDR3 extends over 16 amino acids. From germline, CDR1 is MNHEY and CDR2 SMNVEV (reference sequence). The V segment lost 6 bases and the J segment 2 bases; nucleotides outside the gene matches: 9. The CDR3 sequence is CASRPYGTSGTYEQYF. The CDR3 coding sequence is TGTGCCAGCAGGCCATACGGGACTAGCGGAACCTACGAGCAGTACTTC.

This chain links TRBV4-1 with TRBJ2-3, with 13 positions matching TRBD2. This CDR3 contains 15 residues. Germline CDR1 is MGHRA and CDR2 is YSYEKL. V lost 4 bases, J lost 6 bases, and 4 bases stayed unmatched. Here the CDR3 DNA reads TGCGCCAGCAGCCCCTTGACTAGCGGGAGGGATACGCAGTATTTT. Protein sequence: CASSPLTSGRDTQYF.

V usage is TRBV11-2 and J usage is TRBJ2-7, with D perhaps matching TRBD2 (5 bases). Germline V lookup: CDR1 SGHAT, CDR2 FQNNGV. The CDR3 is made up of 13 amino acids. Trimming removed 6 bases at V and 6 bases at J, with 15 bases between. The CDR3 loop reads CASRSSPGVEQYF. The DNA for the CDR3 is TGTGCCAGCAGGTCTAGCCCCGGAGTCGAGCAGTACTTC.

This clone was detected once. The genes are TRBV15 and TRBJ1-2; TRBD1 matches at 9 bases. V was pared by 2 bases and J by 4 bases, with 8 bases of the junction left unmatched. The germline gives CDR1 LNHNV, CDR2 YYDKDF (reference sequence). The CDR3 runs to 16 residues. The CDR3 region is CATSRTTGGVGYGYTF. CDR3 bases: TGTGCCACCAGCAGAACGACAGGGGGGGTTGGCTATGGCTACACCTTC.

The rearrangement links TRBV28 to TRBJ2-3; 12 nucleotides agree with TRBD2. V gave up 4 bases and J gave up 6 bases; unmatched junction bases: 8. CDR3 length: 16 amino acids. Germline CDR1 reads MDHEN; CDR2 reads SYDVKM. The CDR3 here is CASSSRLAGDWDTQYF. The CDR3 DNA reads TGTGCCAGCAGTTCCAGACTAGCGGGAGATTGGGATACGCAGTATTTT.

This clone showed up many times. The chain has TRBV7-9 and TRBJ1-1, with a possible D match to TRBD1 (6 bases). V lost 7 bases, J lost 4 bases, and 19 bases lay in between. CDR1 is SEHNR and CDR2 is FQNEAQ in the germline V gene (reference sequence). The CDR3 runs to 15 residues. CDR3 sequence (DNA): TGTGCCAGCACCTCGACACTACAGGGTTTCACTGAAGCTTTCTTT. It specifies CASTSTLQGFTEAFF. The variable domain in full, completed from reference TRBV7-9 and TRBJ1-1, reads DTGVSQNPRHKITKRGQNVTFRCDPISEHNRLYWYRQTLGQGPEFLTYFQNEAQLEKSRLLSDRFSAERPKGSFSTLEIQRTEQGDSAMYLCASTSTLQGFTEAFFGQGTRLTVV.

CDR3 sequence (DNA): TGTGCCAGCAGCTTGCGCCTGAGCTCTGGGGCCAACGTCCTGACTTTC. Its protein is CASSLRLSSGANVLTF. This chain uses TRBV5-4 with TRBJ2-6; D is ambiguous. Trimming removed 1 base at V and 0 bases at J, with 8 bases between. The CDR3 length is 16 residues. Germline V gives CDR1 SGHNT, CDR2 YYREEE (reference sequence). Together with reference TRBV5-4 and TRBJ2-6, the CDR3 gives the full variable domain: ETGVTQSPTHLIKTRGQQVTLRCSSQSGHNTVSWYQQALGQGPQFIFQYYREEENGRGNFPPRFSGLQFPNYSSELNVNALELDDSALYLCASSLRLSSGANVLTFGAGSRLTVL.

The rearrangement links TRBV27 to TRBJ2-2; TRBD2 aligns across 11 bases. Per germline, CDR1 MNHEY and CDR2 SMNVEV (reference sequence). This CDR3 contains 17 residues. J lost 5 bases, V lost 8 bases, and 13 bases had no gene match. The CDR3 spells CASYDGRRLAGTGELFF. The CDR3 nucleotides are TGTGCCAGCTATGATGGTCGCAGACTAGCGGGAACCGGGGAGCTGTTTTTT.

This chain connects TRBV5-4 to TRBJ2-4; 7 nucleotides align to TRBD2. Germline V gene data show CDR1 as SGHNT and CDR2 as YYREEE (reference sequence). The junction had 6 bases not matched to a gene; V was cut back by 4 bases and J by 5 bases. This CDR3 contains 14 residues. CDR3 residues: CASSQGSGENIQYF. CDR3 nucleotides: TGTGCCAGCAGCCAGGGCAGCGGGGAAAACATTCAGTACTTC.

This chain joins TRBV5-1 and TRBJ2-2, with 8 bases aligning to TRBD1. CDR1 is SGHRS, CDR2 YFSETQ, per germline. The CDR3 runs 15 residues. Unmatched junction bases numbered 3, after V lost 4 bases and J lost 1 base. DNA for the CDR3: TGCGCCAGCAGCCCCGACAGGGGGAACACCGGGGAGCTGTTTTTT. Its protein is CASSPDRGNTGELFF.

V and J are TRBV4-1 and TRBJ1-4, with D unresolved. Germline CDR1 and CDR2: MGHRA and YSYEKL. With 1 base removed from V and 10 bases from J, the gap between germline ends came to 13 bases. The CDR3 has 14 amino acids. The CDR3 sequence: CASSQAPALGKLFF. DNA of the CDR3: TGCGCCAGCAGCCAAGCTCCCGCCCTGGGAAAACTGTTTTTT.

The CDR3 DNA sequence: TGTGCCAGCAGCTTCGGGACAGGGAAGACTGGGGCCAACGTCCTGACTTTC. It specifies CASSFGTGKTGANVLTF. V and J are TRBV11-3 and TRBJ2-6; 9 positions agree with TRBD1. Germline V gene data show CDR1 as SGHNT and CDR2 as YENEEA. The ends lost 3 bases at V and 2 bases at J; junction bases unmatched: 5. The CDR3 has 17 amino acids.